These 3 T cell receptor beta chains originate from one sample sequenced in a study of T cells in localized non-small cell lung cancer. Generated by immunoSEQ multiplex PCR, the TCRdb table keeps only in-frame clones and is missing some. Of approximately 65,000 clones detected, roughly 76% appear once; the ten largest clones hold 4.7%. Sequencing was performed on PBMCs, taken before any cancer treatment. Every receptor here comes from a man between 40 and 75 years old with stage II lung adenocarcinoma.

The rearrangement links TRBV19 to TRBJ1-5; D is uncertain. Between the trimmed V and J ends, which lost 1 base and 1 base, there was a span of 8 bases. CDR1 is LNHDA and CDR2 is SQIVND in the germline V gene (reference sequence). This CDR3 contains 15 residues. CDR3: CASSIVGISNQPQHF. The DNA of the CDR3 is TGTGCCAGTAGTATAGTAGGGATCAGCAATCAGCCCCAGCATTTT.

This clone appeared once. The rearrangement links TRBV19 to TRBJ1-2, with TRBD1 identical over 12 bases. V shed 5 bases and J 1 base; nucleotides not matched to a gene: 5. The CDR3 runs to 16 residues. Looked up from germline, CDR1 is LNHDA and CDR2 is SQIVND (reference sequence). CDR3 DNA sequence: TGTGCCAGTAGTCAGGGACAGGGGGCTATTAACTATGGCTACACCTTC. Protein product: CASSQGQGAINYGYTF.

The genes are TRBV7-6 and TRBJ1-2, with 7 bases identical to TRBD1. The CDR3 spans 14 residues. J lost 3 bases, V lost 5 bases, and 6 bases had no gene match. Germline loops: CDR1 SGHVS, CDR2 FNYEAQ. The CDR3 reads CASSPRQGHYGYTF. The CDR3 DNA reads as TGTGCCAGCAGCCCGAGACAGGGACACTATGGCTACACCTTC.